These 20 T cell receptor beta chains came from one sample sequenced in a study of a mutant IDH1 vaccine in newly diagnosed glioma. Indicated time point: week 47, end of study. With topical imiquimod, each dose of the vaccine consisted of 300 ug of mutant IDH1 20-mer peptide. Their target antigens are unknown. Measured with immunoSEQ multiplex PCR; TCRdb has only the in-frame clones, and not every one. The sample shows about 94,000 clones, 85% to 90% of them seen only once. Sample: PBMCs, taken from a glioma patient whose treatment included an IDH1 peptide vaccine. Every receptor here comes from a woman in her forties or fifties with glioma.

V is TRBV7-9 and J is TRBJ1-4, with a weak D call TRBD1 (5 bases). V shed 5 bases and J shed 3 bases, with 16 bases lying between them. CDR3 length equals 16 residues. CDR1 is SEHNR, CDR2 FQNEAQ, per germline (reference sequence). The CDR3 region is CASSLGPVRANEKLFF. The CDR3 DNA follows: TGTGCCAGCAGCCTCGGGCCGGTCAGGGCTAATGAAAAACTGTTTTTT.

The chain uses TRBV10-3 and TRBJ1-6, with a weak D call TRBD1 (5 bases). The CDR3 spans 12 residues. V lost 8 bases and J lost 6, with 8 bases in between. Germline loops: CDR1 ENHRY, CDR2 SYGVKD. CDR3 in amino acids: CAIGTPNSPLHF. In nucleotides, the CDR3 is TGTGCCATCGGGACTCCTAATTCACCCCTCCACTTT.

The rearrangement uses TRBV29-1 and TRBJ2-1, with 7 bases identical to TRBD2. This CDR3 is 13 amino acids long. The V segment lost 4 bases and the J segment 2 bases; nucleotides outside the gene matches: 2. Germline lookup yields CDR1 SQVTM and CDR2 ANQGSEA. CDR3 sequence (DNA): TGCAGCGTTGCTAGCGGAGCCTACAATGAGCAGTTCTTC. This gives the protein CSVASGAYNEQFF.

The chain combines TRBV7-9 with TRBJ1-2; no reliable D call. CDR3 length: 13 residues. The V end lost 1 base, the J end lost 7 bases, and 10 bases lay between the germline ends. Germline lookup yields CDR1 SEHNR and CDR2 FQNEAQ (reference sequence). The CDR3 region has the DNA TGTGCCAGCAGCTTAGTGGGCGGGGTTGGCTACACCTTC. Protein product: CASSLVGGVGYTF.

The rearrangement uses TRBV5-1 and TRBJ2-2, with D hard to call. Germline-derived CDR1 and CDR2 are SGHRS and YFSETQ. The V and J ends lost 4 bases and 0 bases respectively, with 7 bases between them. This CDR3 is 14 amino acids long. As DNA, the CDR3 is TGCGCCAGCAGCCCGTTAACGAACACCGGGGAGCTGTTTTTT. Its translation is CASSPLTNTGELFF.

The V and J genes are TRBV5-1 and TRBJ2-3; weak D call: TRBD2 (6 bases). V was trimmed by 1 base and J by 2 bases, leaving 17 bases between them. The germline V gene encodes CDR1 SGHRS and CDR2 YFSETQ. The CDR3 contains 17 residues. The CDR3 loop is CASSLSHSGSFTDTQYF. For the CDR3, the DNA is TGCGCCAGCAGCTTGTCCCACTCCGGGAGCTTCACAGATACGCAGTATTTT. The complete variable domain, with remaining parts taken from reference TRBV5-1 and TRBJ2-3, reads KAGVTQTPRYLIKTRGQQVTLSCSPISGHRSVSWYQQTPGQGLQFLFEYFSETQRNKGNFPGRFSGRQFSNSRSEMNVSTLELGDSALYLCASSLSHSGSFTDTQYFGPGTRLTVL.

The chain has TRBV25-1 and TRBJ1-4; a possible D gene is TRBD1 (5 bases). Germline V gives CDR1 MGHDK, CDR2 SYGVNS. The CDR3 extends over 15 amino acids. V was shortened by 7 bases and J by 6 bases, with 18 bases between the two germline ends. CDR3 sequence: CASTQTGVGDEKLFF. CDR3 DNA: TGTGCCAGCACCCAAACGGGGGTCGGGGATGAAAAACTGTTTTTT.

The rearrangement joins TRBV7-8 to TRBJ2-1; D ambiguous. This CDR3 is 12 amino acids long. Germline V gene data show CDR1 as SGHVS and CDR2 as FQNEAQ. Deletions cut 10 bases from V and 1 base from J, with 8 bases between. The CDR3 reads CAIRSSYNEQFF. The CDR3 DNA reads TGTGCCATCAGAAGTTCCTACAATGAGCAGTTCTTC.

With regard to this clone: At one of its ends the junction is not consistent with the germline gene, which may arise from a read error. J is TRBJ2-7 and V is TRBV6-6; D remains unclear. Per the germline V gene, CDR1 is MNHNY and CDR2 is SVGAGI (reference sequence). The CDR3 is 11 amino acids. The CDR3 reads CASSNSYEQYF. DNA of the CDR3: TGTGCCAGCAGTAACTCCTACGAGCAGTACTTC.

This clone was detected only a few times. The sample contains more than one DNA sequence encoding this CDR3. J is TRBJ2-2 and V is TRBV5-1; D gene unclear. Looked up from germline, CDR1 is SGHRS and CDR2 is YFSETQ. Trimming pared 1 base from V and 1 base from J, leaving 5 bases between. The CDR3 consists of 14 residues. This CDR3 reads CASSLSGNTGELFF. The CDR3, as DNA: TGCGCCAGCAGCTTGTCCGGGAACACCGGGGAGCTGTTTTTT.

This clone was counted only a few times. Other DNA sequences within the sample encode an identical CDR3. The chain is built from TRBV9 and TRBJ1-1, with D unresolved. The V end lost 0 bases, the J end lost 0 bases, and 3 bases lay between the germline ends. The CDR3 loop spans 13 amino acids. Germline CDR1 reads SGDLS; CDR2 reads YYNGEE. CDR3 amino acids: CASSVAMNTEAFF. CDR3 sequence (DNA): TGTGCCAGCAGCGTAGCGATGAACACTGAAGCTTTCTTT.

This clone was found once. The chain uses TRBV9 and TRBJ2-1; 9 bases map to TRBD2. The V gene's germline CDR1 is SGDLS and CDR2 YYNGEE. V dropped 7 bases and J dropped 6; count of bases not matched to a gene: 14. The CDR3 consists of 16 residues. CDR3 DNA: TGTGCCAGCGGCGGGGGGGAGCGGGAGGCTAGCAATGAGCAGTTCTTC. This codes for CASGGGEREASNEQFF.

The chain joins TRBV5-4 to TRBJ2-4; tentative D call: TRBD1 (6 bases). CDR3 length equals 16 residues. Trimming stripped 1 base from V and 1 base from J, with 12 bases between. Germline loops: CDR1 SGHNT, CDR2 YYREEE (reference sequence). For the CDR3, the DNA is TGTGCCAGCAGCTTGCAGGGGTACCTGGCCAAAAACATTCAGTACTTC. Translating gives CASSLQGYLAKNIQYF.

Written as DNA, the CDR3 is TGTGCCAGCAGCCCGGACAGGGGCCAAGAGACCCAGTACTTC. Translating it yields CASSPDRGQETQYF. This chain links TRBV7-2 with TRBJ2-5, with TRBD1 matching 9 bases. The junction had 2 bases not matched to a gene; V was cut back by 5 bases and J by 1 base. Germline V lookup: CDR1 SGHTA, CDR2 FQGNSA. CDR3 size: 14 residues. The entire variable domain, with the rest obtained from reference TRBV7-2 and TRBJ2-5, is as follows: GAGVSQSPSNKVTEKGKDVELRCDPISGHTALYWYRQSLGQGLEFLIYFQGNSAPDKSGLPSDRFSAERTGGSVSTLTIQRTQQEDSAVYLCASSPDRGQETQYFGPGTRLLVL.

V and J are TRBV6-5 and TRBJ2-7; the match to TRBD1 covers 9 bases. CDR3 length: 14 residues. Germline CDR1 reads MNHEY; CDR2 reads SVGAGI. V shed 6 bases, J shed 1 base, and the junction held 4 bases outside the gene matches. The CDR3 spells CASRRGQGSYEQYF. CDR3 DNA: TGTGCCAGCAGGAGGGGACAGGGATCCTACGAGCAGTACTTC.

This chain connects TRBV19 to TRBJ1-5; TRBD1 matches 7 bases. With 3 bases clipped from V and 5 bases from J, the junction kept 7 bases outside the gene matches. The CDR3 covers 15 residues. Germline V gene data show CDR1 as LNHDA and CDR2 as SQIVND (reference sequence). The CDR3 is CASSIWAGGDQPQHF. In DNA, the CDR3 is TGTGCCAGTAGTATTTGGGCAGGGGGGGATCAGCCCCAGCATTTT.

The chain combines TRBV5-1 with TRBJ1-1; 7 bases line up with TRBD1. The CDR3 has 15 residues. CDR1 is SGHRS and CDR2 is YFSETQ in the germline V gene. The junction had 3 bases not matched to a gene; V was cut back by 0 bases and J by 1 base. CDR3 amino acids: CASSLEAGGNTEAFF. The CDR3 DNA reads TGCGCCAGCAGCTTGGAGGCAGGGGGGAACACTGAAGCTTTCTTT.

The chain combines TRBV6-5 with TRBJ2-7; 7 bases are shared with TRBD1. The J segment lost 3 bases and the V segment lost 7 bases, leaving 9 bases of the junction unmatched. The CDR3 is 14 amino acids. Germline V gene sequence: CDR1 MNHEY, CDR2 SVGAGI. In DNA form, the CDR3 reads TGTGCCAGCACATCGCCGGGACAGAACTACGAGCAGTACTTC. Protein product: CASTSPGQNYEQYF.

This clone was observed once. The rearrangement joins TRBV28 to TRBJ1-5; D is perhaps TRBD1 (5 bases). Trimming removed 3 bases at V and 4 bases at J, with 10 bases between. The CDR3 spans 14 residues. CDR1 and CDR2 from the germline V gene are MDHEN and SYDVKM. CDR3 protein: CASSFQGWNQPQHF. CDR3 in DNA: TGTGCCAGCAGTTTCCAGGGTTGGAATCAGCCCCAGCATTTT.

This rearrangement joins TRBV9 to TRBJ2-2, with D possibly matching TRBD1 (6 bases). Germline V gene sequence: CDR1 SGDLS, CDR2 YYNGEE. The CDR3 totals 14 residues. Trimming cost V 4 bases and J 1 base, with 8 bases left between them. The CDR3 nucleotides are TGTGCCAGCAGCAAACAGGGGAACACCGGGGAGCTGTTTTTT. This translates into CASSKQGNTGELFF.